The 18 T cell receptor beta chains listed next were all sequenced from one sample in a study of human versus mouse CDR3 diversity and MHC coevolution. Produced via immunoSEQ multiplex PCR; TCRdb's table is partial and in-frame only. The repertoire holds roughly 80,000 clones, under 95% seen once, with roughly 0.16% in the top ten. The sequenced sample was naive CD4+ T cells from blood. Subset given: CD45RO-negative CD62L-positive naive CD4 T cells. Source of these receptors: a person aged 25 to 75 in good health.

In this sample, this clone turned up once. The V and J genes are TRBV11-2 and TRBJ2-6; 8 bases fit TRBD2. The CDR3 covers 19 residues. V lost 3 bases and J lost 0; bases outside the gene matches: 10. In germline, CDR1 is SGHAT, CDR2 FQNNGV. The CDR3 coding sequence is TGTGCCAGCAGCTTCTTGTCTTCCAGCGGGAGCTCTGGGGCCAACGTCCTGACTTTC. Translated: CASSFLSSSGSSGANVLTF.

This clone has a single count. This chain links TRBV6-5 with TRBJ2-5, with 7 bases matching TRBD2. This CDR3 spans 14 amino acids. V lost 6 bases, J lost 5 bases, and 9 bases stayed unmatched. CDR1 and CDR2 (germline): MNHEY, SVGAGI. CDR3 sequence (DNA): TGTGCCAGCAGCACAACGGGACTACTGGAGACCCAGTACTTC. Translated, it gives CASSTTGLLETQYF.

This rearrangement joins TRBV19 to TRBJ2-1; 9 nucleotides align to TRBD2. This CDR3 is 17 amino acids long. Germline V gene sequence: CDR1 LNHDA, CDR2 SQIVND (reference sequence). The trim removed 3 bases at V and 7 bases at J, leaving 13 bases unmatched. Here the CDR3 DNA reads TGTGCCAGTAGTATCCGGACCGGGACTAGCTCGGGTAATGAGCAGTTCTTC. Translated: CASSIRTGTSSGNEQFF.

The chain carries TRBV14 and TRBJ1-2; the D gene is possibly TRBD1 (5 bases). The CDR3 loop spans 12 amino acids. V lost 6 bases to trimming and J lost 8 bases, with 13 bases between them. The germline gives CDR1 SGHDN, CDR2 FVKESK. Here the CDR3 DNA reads TGTGCCAGCAGTCTCCCAGCAGGGGGCTACACCTTC. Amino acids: CASSLPAGGYTF.

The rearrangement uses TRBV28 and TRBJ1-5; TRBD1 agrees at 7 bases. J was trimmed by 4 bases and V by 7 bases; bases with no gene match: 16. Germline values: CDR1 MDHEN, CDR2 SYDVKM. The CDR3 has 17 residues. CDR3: CASKAMGRGFGNQPQHF. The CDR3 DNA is TGTGCCAGCAAAGCCATGGGCAGGGGGTTTGGGAATCAGCCCCAGCATTTT. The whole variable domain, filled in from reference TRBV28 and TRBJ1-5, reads DVKVTQSSRYLVKRTGEKVFLECVQDMDHENMFWYRQDPGLGLRLIYFSYDVKMKEKGDIPEGYSVSREKKERFSLILESASTNQTSMYLCASKAMGRGFGNQPQHFGDGTRLSIL.

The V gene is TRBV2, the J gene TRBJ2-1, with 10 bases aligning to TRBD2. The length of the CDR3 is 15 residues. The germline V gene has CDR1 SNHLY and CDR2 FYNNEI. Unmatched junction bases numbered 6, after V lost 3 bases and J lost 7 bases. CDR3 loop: CASSDPSGRENEQFF. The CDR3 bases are TGTGCCAGCAGTGATCCTAGCGGGAGAGAGAATGAGCAGTTCTTC.

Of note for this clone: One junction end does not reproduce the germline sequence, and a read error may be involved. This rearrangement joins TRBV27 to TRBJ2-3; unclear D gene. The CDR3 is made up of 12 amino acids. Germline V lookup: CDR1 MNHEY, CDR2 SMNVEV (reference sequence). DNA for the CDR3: TGTGCCAGCAGTTCTGGCACATATACGCAGTATTTT. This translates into CASSSGTYTQYF.

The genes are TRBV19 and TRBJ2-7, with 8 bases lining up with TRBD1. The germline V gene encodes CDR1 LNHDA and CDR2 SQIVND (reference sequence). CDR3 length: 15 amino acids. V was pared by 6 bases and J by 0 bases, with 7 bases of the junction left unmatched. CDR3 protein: CASRRTGGDSYEQYF. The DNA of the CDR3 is TGTGCCAGTAGAAGAACAGGGGGAGACTCCTACGAGCAGTACTTC.

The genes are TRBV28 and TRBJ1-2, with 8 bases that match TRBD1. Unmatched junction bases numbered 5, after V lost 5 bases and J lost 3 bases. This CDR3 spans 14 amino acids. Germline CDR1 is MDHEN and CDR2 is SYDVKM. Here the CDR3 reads CASSLTGADYGYTF. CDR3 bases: TGTGCCAGCAGTCTGACAGGGGCCGACTATGGCTACACCTTC.

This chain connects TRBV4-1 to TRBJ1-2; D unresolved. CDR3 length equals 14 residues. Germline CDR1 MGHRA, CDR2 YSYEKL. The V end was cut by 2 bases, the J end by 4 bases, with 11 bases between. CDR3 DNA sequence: TGCGCCAGCAGCCAAAGTCTGGGAGCCTATGGCTACACCTTC. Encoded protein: CASSQSLGAYGYTF.

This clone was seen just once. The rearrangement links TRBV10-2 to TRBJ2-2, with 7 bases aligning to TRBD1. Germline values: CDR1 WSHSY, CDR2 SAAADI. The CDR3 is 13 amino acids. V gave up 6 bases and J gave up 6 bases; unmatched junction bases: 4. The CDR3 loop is CASRLDRAGELFF. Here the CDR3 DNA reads TGCGCCAGCAGGCTAGACAGGGCCGGGGAGCTGTTTTTT.

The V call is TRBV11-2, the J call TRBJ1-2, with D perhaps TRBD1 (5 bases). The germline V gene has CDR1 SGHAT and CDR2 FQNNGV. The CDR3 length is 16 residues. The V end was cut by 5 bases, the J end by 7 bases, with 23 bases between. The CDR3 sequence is CASSPRRDWRVGGYTF. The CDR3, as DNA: TGTGCCAGCAGCCCGAGAAGGGACTGGAGGGTTGGTGGCTACACCTTC.

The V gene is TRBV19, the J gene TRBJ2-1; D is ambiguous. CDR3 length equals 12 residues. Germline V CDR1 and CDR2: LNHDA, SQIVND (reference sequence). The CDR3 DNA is TGTTCTAGTAATGGAATCCGGGATGAGCAGTTCTTC. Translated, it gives CSSNGIRDEQFF. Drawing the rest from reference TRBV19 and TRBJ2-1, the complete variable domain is DGGITQSPKYLFRKEGQNVTLSCEQNLNHDAMYWYRQDPGQGLRLIYYSQIVNDFQKGDIAEGYSVSREKKESFPLTVTSAQKNPTAFYLCSSNGIRDEQFFGPGTRLTVL.

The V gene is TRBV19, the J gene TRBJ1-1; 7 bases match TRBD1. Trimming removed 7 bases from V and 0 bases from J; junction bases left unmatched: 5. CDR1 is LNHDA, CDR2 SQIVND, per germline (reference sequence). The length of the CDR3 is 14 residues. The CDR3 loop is CASNLDRLNTEAFF. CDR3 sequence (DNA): TGTGCCAGTAACCTGGACAGGTTGAACACTGAAGCTTTCTTT.

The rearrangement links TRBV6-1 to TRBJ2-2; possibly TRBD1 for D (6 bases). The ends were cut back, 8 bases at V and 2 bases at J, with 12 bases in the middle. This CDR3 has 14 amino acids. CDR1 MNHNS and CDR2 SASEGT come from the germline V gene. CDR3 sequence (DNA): TGTGCCAGCCTGAGACAGGTTAACACCGGGGAGCTGTTTTTT. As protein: CASLRQVNTGELFF.

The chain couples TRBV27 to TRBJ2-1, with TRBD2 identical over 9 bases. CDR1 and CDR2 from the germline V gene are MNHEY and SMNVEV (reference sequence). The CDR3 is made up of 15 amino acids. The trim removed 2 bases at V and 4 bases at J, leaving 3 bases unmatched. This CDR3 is CASSLLAGPYNEQFF. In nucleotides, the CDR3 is TGTGCCAGCAGTTTACTAGCGGGACCTTACAATGAGCAGTTCTTC.

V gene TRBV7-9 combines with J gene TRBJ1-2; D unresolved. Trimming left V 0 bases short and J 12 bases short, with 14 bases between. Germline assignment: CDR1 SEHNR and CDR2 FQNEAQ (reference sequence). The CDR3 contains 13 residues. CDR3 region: CASSLAGGRTNTF. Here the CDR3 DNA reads TGTGCCAGCAGCTTAGCGGGAGGGCGTACCAACACCTTC.

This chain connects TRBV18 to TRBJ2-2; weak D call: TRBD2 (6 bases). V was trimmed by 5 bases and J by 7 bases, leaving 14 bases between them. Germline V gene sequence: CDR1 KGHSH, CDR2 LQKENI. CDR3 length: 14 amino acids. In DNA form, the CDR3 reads TGTGCCAGCTCATCGGGACTTTCAGTCGGGGAGCTGTTTTTT. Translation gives CASSSGLSVGELFF.